Below are 3 T cell receptor beta chains sequenced from a single sample in a study of blood T cells in healthy people across ages. With a J-beta primer mix and a sample-barcoded 5' primer, a second PCR ran about 7 to 12 cycles. TCRdb independently ran MiXCR on the 5' RACE reads; one entry per CDR3 protein. The profile shows over 1,500,000 distinct CDR3 sequences, roughly two fifths of them singletons. Specimen: blood. These receptor sequences come from a human donor in good health.

The rearrangement joins TRBV7-3 to TRBJ2-2; 8 nucleotides agree with TRBD1. The CDR3 runs 16 residues. In germline, CDR1 is SGHTA, CDR2 FQGTGA. V lost 5 bases and J lost 6; bases outside the gene matches: 11. CDR3 sequence reads: CASSPQGALGAGELFF. CDR3 bases: TGTGCCAGCAGCCCTCAGGGGGCGCTGGGGGCCGGGGAGCTGTTTTTT.

For this clonotype: A much larger clone lies one base from this, so it may be a read error. V usage is TRBV29-1 and J usage is TRBJ2-1; TRBD1 matches at 10 bases. From germline, CDR1 is SQVTM and CDR2 ANQGSEA. V lost 6 bases, J lost 6 bases, and 5 bases stayed unmatched. This CDR3 comprises 13 residues. In DNA form, the CDR3 reads TGCAGCGTAGACCGGGACAGGGGCAATGAGCAGTTCTTC. Amino acid sequence: CSVDRDRGNEQFF.

This chain uses TRBV9 with TRBJ2-1; D tentatively reads TRBD1 or TRBD2 (6 bases each). V dropped 2 bases and J dropped 0 bases, with 15 bases sitting between them. Germline V gene data show CDR1 as SGDLS and CDR2 as YYNGEE. The CDR3 contains 17 residues. As DNA, the CDR3 is TGTGCCAGCAGCGTCGGAGGGGGGTCAACCTCCTACAATGAGCAGTTCTTC. Residues: CASSVGGGSTSYNEQFF. The complete variable domain, with remaining parts taken from reference TRBV9 and TRBJ2-1, reads DSGVTQTPKHLITATGQRVTLRCSPRSGDLSVYWYQQSLDQGLQFLIQYYNGEERAKGNILERFSAQQFPDLHSELNLSSLELGDSALYFCASSVGGGSTSYNEQFFGPGTRLTVL.